This is a list of T cell receptor beta chains from one sample in a study of blood T cell repertoires in COVID-19. Produced via immunoSEQ multiplex PCR; TCRdb's table is partial and in-frame only. Of 140,000 or so clones listed, 60% to 80% are singletons. The specimen was peripheral blood. Receptor source: a man in his fifties or sixties with active or convalescent COVID-19. The CDR3 runs from the conserved cysteine through the conserved F or W. D genes are given only for firm matches. Rows give clone size only sometimes, using once, few, many, or a class for an expanded clone.

NA | TRBJ2-1 | NA | TRBV18 | TGTGCCAGCTCACCACCGAATAGCTTGAGCTCCTACAATGAGCAGTTCTTC | CASSPPNSLSSYNEQFF
NA | TRBJ2-7 | NA | TRBV29-1 | TGCAGCGTAGTCGTAACCAGGATCGGCATTCGGTTC | CSVVVTRIGIRF
TRBD1 | TRBJ2-7 | NA | TRBV18 | TGTGCCAGCTCACGACCGGGACAGCCCTACGAGCAGTACTTC | CASSRPGQPYEQYF
TRBD1 | TRBJ2-5 | once | TRBV5-1 | TGCGCCAGCAGCTTGGACAGGGGAGAGACCCAGTACTTC | CASSLDRGETQYF
TRBD1 | TRBJ2-7 | NA | TRBV29-1 | TGCAGCGTTGAGGGACAGGGTCCCTACGAGCAGTACTTC | CSVEGQGPYEQYF
NA | TRBJ1-5 | NA | TRBV27 | TGTGCCAGCAGTTCCCAGGTCAATCAGCCCCAGCATTTT | CASSSQVNQPQHF
TRBD2 | TRBJ2-3 | NA | TRBV7-2 | TGTGCCAGCAGCCAACGACTGGCGGGAGTCACAGATACGCAGTATTTT | CASSQRLAGVTDTQYF
NA | TRBJ1-1 | NA | TRBV30 | TGTGCCTGGAGTGTCCACAGGAACACTGAAGCTTTCTTT | CAWSVHRNTEAFF
TRBD2 | TRBJ2-1 | NA | TRBV4-1 | TGCGCCAGCAGCCAGGCCCTTGGACTAGGCTACAATGAGCAGTTCTTC | CASSQALGLGYNEQFF
NA | TRBJ1-4 | NA | TRBV21-1 | TGTGCCAGCACCCAGGGTTCTAATGAAAAACTGTTTTTT | CASTQGSNEKLFF
NA | TRBJ2-2 | NA | TRBV21-1 | TGTGCCAGCACTCCGGGGCGGGAACGTAACACCGGGGAGCTGTTTTTT | CASTPGRERNTGELFF
TRBD2 | TRBJ2-2 | NA | TRBV2 | TGTGCCAGCATACGCGGGAGTGACGGGGAGCTGTTTTTT | CASIRGSDGELFF
TRBD2 | TRBJ2-7 | few | TRBV6-5 | TGTGCCAGCAGTCTTGGACTAGCGGAGAGCTACGAGCAGTACTTC | CASSLGLAESYEQYF
NA | TRBJ2-5 | once | TRBV7-9 | TGTGCCAGCAGCTTAGCAGCTTACCAAGAGACCCAGTACTTC | CASSLAAYQETQYF
NA | TRBJ1-5 | NA | TRBV27 | TGTGCCAGCAGTTTAATGAGCCTTCAGCCCCAGCATTTT | CASSLMSLQPQHF
NA | TRBJ1-2 | NA | TRBV7-2 | TGTGCCAGCAGCCCACACCCGCATGGCTACACCTTC | CASSPHPHGYTF
TRBD2 | TRBJ2-7 | few | TRBV7-2 | TGTGCCAGCAGCTTTAGCGGGAGGGCCTACGAGCAGTACTTC | CASSFSGRAYEQYF
TRBD1 | TRBJ2-3 | NA | TRBV12-3/TRBV12-4 | TGTGCCAGCACCGGGACAGTCGGAGATACGCAGTATTTT | CASTGTVGDTQYF